The entry below gives a single T cell receptor beta chain sequence along with its context. The antigen is unknown. Sequencing was performed with immunoSEQ multiplex PCR; in TCRdb, only in-frame clones are kept and a portion is missing. Here the sample spans fewer than 30,000 clones, less than 85% being singletons. The data derive from a study of tissue T cells after allogeneic stem cell transplantation. Study-level background: Tissue samples with histologically apparent lymphocytes on H&E review were prioritized for sequencing. Study conclusions and caveats: Blood and spleen captured only part of the tissue TCR repertoire. Within patients, tissue anatomy strongly shaped TCR repertoire composition.

Trimming shortened V by 3 bases and J by 1 base, and 14 bases separated the two germline ends. This CDR3 is built from 15 residues. Looked up from germline, CDR1 is GTSNPN and CDR2 is SVGIG (reference sequence). The TCR was taken from a female donor over 55 with lung cancer. The chain is built from TRBV30 and TRBJ2-3, with D possibly called TRBD1 or TRBD2 (7 bases each). Sequences were derived from tissue from the ileum, sampled at autopsy. CDR3 nucleotides: TGTGCCTGGAGCCAGGGGGGGGTCGGCACAGATACGCAGTATTTT. Its translation: CAWSQGGVGTDTQYF. The whole variable domain, filled in from reference TRBV30 and TRBJ2-3, reads SQTIHQWPATLVQPVGSPLSLECTVEGTSNPNLYWYRQAAGRGLQLLFYSVGIGQISSEVPQNLSASRPQDRQFILSSKKLLLSDSGFYLCAWSQGGVGTDTQYFGPGTRLTVL.